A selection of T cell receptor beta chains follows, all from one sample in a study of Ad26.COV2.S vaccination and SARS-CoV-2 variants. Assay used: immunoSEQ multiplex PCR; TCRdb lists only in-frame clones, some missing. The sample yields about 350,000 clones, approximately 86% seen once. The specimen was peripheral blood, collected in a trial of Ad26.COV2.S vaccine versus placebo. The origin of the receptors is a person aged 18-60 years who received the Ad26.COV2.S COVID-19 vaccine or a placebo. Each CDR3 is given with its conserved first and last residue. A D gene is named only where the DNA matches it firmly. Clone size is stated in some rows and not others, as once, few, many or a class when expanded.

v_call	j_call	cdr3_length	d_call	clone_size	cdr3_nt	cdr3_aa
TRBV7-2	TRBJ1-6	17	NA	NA	TGTGCCAGCAGCTTAGCGCTACAGAGCTCCTATAATTCACCCCTCCACTTT	CASSLALQSSYNSPLHF
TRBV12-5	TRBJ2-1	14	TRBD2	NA	TGTGCTAGTGGTTTTACTAGCGTTTCCGGTGAGCAGTTCTTC	CASGFTSVSGEQFF
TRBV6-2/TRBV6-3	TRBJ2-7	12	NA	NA	TGTGCCAGCAGTTACTTTGACTACGAGCAGTACTTC	CASSYFDYEQYF
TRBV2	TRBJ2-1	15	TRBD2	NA	TGTGCCAGTCCTCTGGCGGGGGGCTTCTACAATGAGCAGTTCTTC	CASPLAGGFYNEQFF
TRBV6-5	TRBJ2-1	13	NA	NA	TGTGCCAGCAGTTACTCCCGGCGCAATGAGCAGTTCTTC	CASSYSRRNEQFF
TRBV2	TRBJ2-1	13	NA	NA	TGTGCCAGCAGTGAAGTCGGGCTTGGTGAGCAGTTCTTC	CASSEVGLGEQFF
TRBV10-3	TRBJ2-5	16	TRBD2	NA	TGTGCCATCAGTGGGGGTGCGGGGGGAGGTGGAGAGACCCAGTACTTC	CAISGGAGGGGETQYF
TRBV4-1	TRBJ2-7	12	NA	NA	TGCGCCAGCAGCCAAGAAGGGACCAAGCAGTACTTC	CASSQEGTKQYF
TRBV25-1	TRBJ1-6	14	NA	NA	TGTGCCAGCAGCGTCGGCAGGGATAATTCACCCCTCCACTTT	CASSVGRDNSPLHF
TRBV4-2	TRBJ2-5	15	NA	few	TGTGCCAGCAGCCAAGATTTCAGGGTTTCAGAGACCCAGTACTTC	CASSQDFRVSETQYF
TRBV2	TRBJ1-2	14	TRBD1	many	TGTGCCAGCAGATCCGGGACAGGGGACTATGGCTACACCTTC	CASRSGTGDYGYTF
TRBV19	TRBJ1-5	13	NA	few	TGTGCCAGTAGTATACCCGTCAATCAGCCCCAGCATTTT	CASSIPVNQPQHF
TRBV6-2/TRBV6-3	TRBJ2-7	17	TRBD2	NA	TGTGCCAGCAGTTACTCGAGGCTAAGGCTAGCGGATTACGAGCAGTACTTC	CASSYSRLRLADYEQYF
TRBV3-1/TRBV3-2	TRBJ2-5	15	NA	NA	TGTGCCAGCAGCCAAGATCCCGACCCCCGGGGGACCCAGTACTTC	CASSQDPDPRGTQYF
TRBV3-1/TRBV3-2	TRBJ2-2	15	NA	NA	TGTGCCAGCAGCCAAGGTCCAGGGGACACCGGGGAGCTGTTTTTT	CASSQGPGDTGELFF
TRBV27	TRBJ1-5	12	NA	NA	TGTGCCAGCAGTTTACCGGGACAGCCCCAGCATTTT	CASSLPGQPQHF
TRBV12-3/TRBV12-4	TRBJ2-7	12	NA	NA	TGTGCCAGCAGTTTTTCGGGATACGAGCAGTACTTC	CASSFSGYEQYF
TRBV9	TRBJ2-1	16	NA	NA	TGTGCCAGCAGCCGCGAGCCGGGTCCCAATTACAATGAGCAGTTCTTC	CASSREPGPNYNEQFF
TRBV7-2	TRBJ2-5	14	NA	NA	TGTGCCAGCAGCCCCCTCGGGATACAAGAGACCCAGTACTTC	CASSPLGIQETQYF
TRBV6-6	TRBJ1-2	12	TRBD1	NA	TGTGCCAGCAGACAGGGGAACTATGGCTACACCTTC	CASRQGNYGYTF
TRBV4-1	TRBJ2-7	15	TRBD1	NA	TGCGCCAGCAGCCATTCTCCCGGGACAGCCTACGAGCAGTACTTC	CASSHSPGTAYEQYF
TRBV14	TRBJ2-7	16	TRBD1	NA	TGTGCCAGCAGCCGACCTTGGGGGACAGGGGCCTACGAGCAGTACTTC	CASSRPWGTGAYEQYF
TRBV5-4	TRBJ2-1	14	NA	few	TGTGCCAGCGGAGAAGGGGCGCTGGTGGATGAGCAGTTCTTC	CASGEGALVDEQFF
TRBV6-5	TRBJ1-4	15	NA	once	TGTGCCAGCAGTAATAGACAGGACGTCCATGAAAAACTGTTTTTT	CASSNRQDVHEKLFF
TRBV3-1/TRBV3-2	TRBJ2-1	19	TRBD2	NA	TGTGCCAGCAGCCAAGATGGGATAGCGGGAGGTGGATCCTACAATGAGCAGTTCTTC	CASSQDGIAGGGSYNEQFF
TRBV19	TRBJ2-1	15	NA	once	TGTGCCAGTAGCAACACAGGGTTAGCTTACAATGAGCAGTTCTTC	CASSNTGLAYNEQFF
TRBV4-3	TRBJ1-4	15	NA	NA	TGCGCCAGCAGCCAAGACAGGGGTACTAATGAAAAACTGTTTTTT	CASSQDRGTNEKLFF
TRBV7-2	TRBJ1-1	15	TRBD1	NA	TGTGCCAGCAGCATGGACAGGGTAGAAGGAACTGAAGCTTTCTTT	CASSMDRVEGTEAFF
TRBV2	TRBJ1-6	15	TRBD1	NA	TGTGCCAGCAGTTCCGGACAGGGTTATAATTCACCCCTCCACTTT	CASSSGQGYNSPLHF
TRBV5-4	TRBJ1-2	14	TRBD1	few	TGTGCCAGCAGCTTTACAGGGGTGAACTATGGCTACACCTTC	CASSFTGVNYGYTF
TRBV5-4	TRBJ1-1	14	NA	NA	TGTGCCAGCAGAACTTGGGGGAGGGGCACTGAAGCTTTCTTT	CASRTWGRGTEAFF
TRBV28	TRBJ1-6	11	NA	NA	TGTCTGTCACAGGCCCATGGGGTCGTCCACTTT	CLSQAHGVVHF
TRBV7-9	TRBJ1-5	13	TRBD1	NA	TGTGCCAGCAGCCCGACAGGGGTTCAGCCCCAGCATTTT	CASSPTGVQPQHF
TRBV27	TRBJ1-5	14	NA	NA	TGTGCCAGCAGTTTATTACAGGGCCGTCAGCCCCAGCATTTT	CASSLLQGRQPQHF
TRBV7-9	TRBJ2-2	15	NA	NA	TGTGCCAGCAGCCTCTCCGCCCTTTTCTACGGGGAGCTGTTTTTT	CASSLSALFYGELFF
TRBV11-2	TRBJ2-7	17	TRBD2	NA	TGTGCCAGCACCCCCAGTGGTCGGGGGGGTCCGGTCTACGAGCAGTACTTC	CASTPSGRGGPVYEQYF
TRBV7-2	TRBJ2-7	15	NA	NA	TGTGCCAGCAGCTACAGAACTACAGAAACTTACGAGCAGTACTTC	CASSYRTTETYEQYF
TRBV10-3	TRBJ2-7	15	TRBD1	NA	TGTGCCATCAGTGAGAACAGGGGGACTTCCTACGAGCAGTACTTC	CAISENRGTSYEQYF
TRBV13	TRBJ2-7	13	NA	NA	TGTGCCAGCAGCTTAGTGGGTGGAAACGAGCAGTACTTC	CASSLVGGNEQYF
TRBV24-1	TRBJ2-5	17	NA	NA	TGTGCCACCAGTGATTCCCCTCTGTTACAGGGACGGGAGACCCAGTACTTC	CATSDSPLLQGRETQYF
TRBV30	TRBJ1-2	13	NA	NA	TGTGCCTGGAGTGTACTGTCAGGGAGGGGCTACACCTTC	CAWSVLSGRGYTF
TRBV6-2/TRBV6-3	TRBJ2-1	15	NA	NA	TGTGCCAGCAGTCCAGGTTGGGAAGCCTACAATGAGCAGTTCTTC	CASSPGWEAYNEQFF
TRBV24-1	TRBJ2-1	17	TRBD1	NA	TGTGCCACCAGTGATCCGGGACAGGGGGGCCTTCACAATGAGCAGTTCTTC	CATSDPGQGGLHNEQFF
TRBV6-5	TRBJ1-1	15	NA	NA	TGTGCCAGCAGTTACCCGGGAGGCGAGAACACTGAAGCTTTCTTT	CASSYPGGENTEAFF
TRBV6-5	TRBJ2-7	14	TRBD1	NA	TGTGCCAGCAGAAAAGACAGGGTAGGCTACGAGCAGTACTTC	CASRKDRVGYEQYF
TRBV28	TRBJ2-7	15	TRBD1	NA	TGTGCCAGCAGTCTCCGACAGGGGGGCTCCTACGAGCAGTACTTC	CASSLRQGGSYEQYF
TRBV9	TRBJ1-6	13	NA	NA	TGTGCCAGCAGCGTAGCCTCAGATTCACCCCTCCACTTT	CASSVASDSPLHF
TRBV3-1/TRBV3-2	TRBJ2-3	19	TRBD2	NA	TGTGCCAGCAGCCAAGATGGGATGTCAGCGGGAGGGTTCACAGATACGCAGTATTTT	CASSQDGMSAGGFTDTQYF
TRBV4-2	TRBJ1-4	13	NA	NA	TGTGCCAGCAGCCAAGATCATGGTGAAAAACTGTTTTTT	CASSQDHGEKLFF
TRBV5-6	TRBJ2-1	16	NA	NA	TGTGCCAGCAGCTTGTCCCCCGGGGTCTCCTACAATGAGCAGTTCTTC	CASSLSPGVSYNEQFF
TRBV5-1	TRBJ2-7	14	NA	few	TGCGCCAGCAGCCTGGACAGTCCTTCCTACGAGCAGTACTTC	CASSLDSPSYEQYF
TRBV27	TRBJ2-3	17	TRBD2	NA	TGTGCCAGCGCTCTAGCGGATCACATACCCCGCACAGATACGCAGTATTTT	CASALADHIPRTDTQYF
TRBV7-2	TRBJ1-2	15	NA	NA	TGTGCCAGCAGCGAAACAGGGTGGAACTACTATGGCTACACCTTC	CASSETGWNYYGYTF
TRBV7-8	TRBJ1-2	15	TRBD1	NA	TGTGCCAGCAGCCCTGGGACAGCAGAGGTCTATGGCTACACCTTC	CASSPGTAEVYGYTF
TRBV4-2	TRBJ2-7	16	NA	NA	TGTGCCAGCAGCCAAGATCTAGGGGGGGGCCGGGACGAGCAGTACTTC	CASSQDLGGGRDEQYF